This T cell receptor beta chain comes out of a study of control samples from healthy donors and cancer patients. Clones were read by immunoSEQ multiplex PCR, and TCRdb kept only the in-frame ones, dropping some. The repertoire holds approximately 84,000 clones, roughly four fifths seen once, with around 9.5% in the top ten. The sequence was obtained from an older woman in good health. The source material was blood.

CDR3 region: CASSVRAGEAPLHF. CDR3 DNA sequence: TGTGCCAGCAGCGTAAGGGCTGGGGAGGCACCCCTCCACTTT. V usage is TRBV9 and J usage is TRBJ1-6, with unresolved D. Germline lookup yields CDR1 SGDLS and CDR2 YYNGEE. V lost 1 base and J lost 11, with 13 bases in between. This CDR3 spans 14 amino acids.